This entry lists 10 T cell receptor beta chains sequenced from one sample in a study of cytotoxic CD8 clonotypes in ibrutinib-treated CLL. Profiling relied on immunoSEQ multiplex PCR, and the TCRdb table lists in-frame clones only, not all of them. This sample has fewer than 300,000 clones, with 65% to 85% found just once. This sample comprised PBMCs, obtained at disease progression, from a patient treated with ibrutinib. These receptors originate from a human donor with chronic lymphocytic leukemia.

This clone came up a few times. The chain couples TRBV4-1 to TRBJ2-2; D not certain. V lost 1 base and J 7 bases, leaving 13 bases between the germline ends. The germline gives CDR1 MGHRA, CDR2 YSYEKL. This CDR3 region has 15 residues. Here the CDR3 reads CASSQAPRYIGELFF. CDR3 coding DNA: TGCGCCAGCAGCCAAGCCCCCAGATACATCGGGGAGCTGTTTTTT.

V and J are TRBV15 and TRBJ2-1; 8 bases map to TRBD2. V shed 5 bases, J shed 4 bases, and the junction held 22 bases outside the gene matches. This CDR3 spans 20 amino acids. Germline V gives CDR1 LNHNV, CDR2 YYDKDF (reference sequence). As DNA, the CDR3 is TGTGCCACCAGCGTCGGGCCGTGGACTATGGAGAGCGGGGGTTACAATGAGCAGTTCTTC. Encoded protein: CATSVGPWTMESGGYNEQFF.

J is TRBJ1-2 and V is TRBV27; 7 bases agree with TRBD1. The V gene end was trimmed by 5 bases and the J gene end by 4 bases; junction bases not matched to a gene: 4. Germline V gives CDR1 MNHEY, CDR2 SMNVEV (reference sequence). CDR3 size: 13 residues. Written as DNA, the CDR3 is TGTGCCAGCAGTCCGGGACAGCGCTATGGCTACACCTTC. Protein product: CASSPGQRYGYTF.

The V gene is TRBV4-1, the J gene TRBJ1-4, with D possibly TRBD1 on 6 matching bases. Per the germline V gene, CDR1 is MGHRA and CDR2 is YSYEKL. The ends were cut back, 2 bases at V and 7 bases at J, with 14 bases in the middle. The CDR3 spans 15 residues. CDR3 amino acids: CASSQKAQGVEKLFF. CDR3 in DNA: TGCGCCAGCAGCCAAAAAGCACAGGGTGTTGAAAAACTGTTTTTT.

The chain employs TRBV7-6 and TRBJ2-6; possible D gene TRBD1, 6 bases. CDR3 length: 17 residues. V dropped 8 bases and J dropped 4 bases, with 21 bases sitting between them. Germline V gene sequence: CDR1 SGHVS, CDR2 FNYEAQ. CDR3 DNA sequence: TGTGCCAGCGACCTCCGGGACACCCTGGGGGGGGCCAACGTCCTGACTTTC. This gives the protein CASDLRDTLGGANVLTF.

This clone was seen a single time. This chain links TRBV10-2 with TRBJ2-2; D not certain. Trimming pared 7 bases from V and 0 bases from J, leaving 3 bases between. The CDR3 contains 12 residues. Germline CDR1 WSHSY, CDR2 SAAADI. The CDR3 region is CASISNTGELFF. CDR3 in DNA: TGCGCCAGCATTTCGAACACCGGGGAGCTGTTTTTT.

This chain connects TRBV2 to TRBJ1-5; 7 positions match TRBD1. Germline CDR1 reads SNHLY; CDR2 reads FYNNEI. CDR3 length: 13 residues. V lost 11 bases, J lost 5 bases, and 9 bases stayed unmatched. The CDR3 nucleotides are TGTGCCGGGAGTAGACAGGGCCATCAGCCCCAGCATTTT. Amino acid sequence: CAGSRQGHQPQHF.

The genes are TRBV19 and TRBJ2-2, with 10 nucleotides matching TRBD2. Losses at the gene ends were 3 bases for V and 2 bases for J; bases not matched to a gene: 3. This CDR3 contains 16 residues. Germline CDR1 reads LNHDA; CDR2 reads SQIVND (reference sequence). The CDR3 nucleotides are TGTGCCAGTAGTATTCTAGCGGGAGACAACACCGGGGAGCTGTTTTTT. Translating it yields CASSILAGDNTGELFF. Full variable domain (outside the CDR3, taken from reference TRBV19 and TRBJ2-2): DGGITQSPKYLFRKEGQNVTLSCEQNLNHDAMYWYRQDPGQGLRLIYYSQIVNDFQKGDIAEGYSVSREKKESFPLTVTSAQKNPTAFYLCASSILAGDNTGELFFGEGSRLTVL.

The genes are TRBV29-1 and TRBJ2-1; D ambiguous. The CDR3 covers 13 residues. Germline CDR1 and CDR2: SQVTM and ANQGSEA. The V end lost 4 bases, the J end lost 6 bases, and 13 bases lay between the germline ends. CDR3 DNA sequence: TGCAGCGTTGTATTCCCGGAACTCAATGAGCAGTTCTTC. Encoded protein: CSVVFPELNEQFF.

The chain is built from TRBV15 and TRBJ2-1, with TRBD1 matching over 11 bases. The J segment lost 7 bases and the V segment lost 4 bases, leaving 3 bases of the junction unmatched. CDR1 and CDR2 from the germline V gene are LNHNV and YYDKDF (reference sequence). This CDR3 has 14 residues. The chain's CDR3 is CATSIGQGANEQFF. CDR3 nucleotide sequence: TGTGCCACCAGCATAGGACAGGGGGCAAATGAGCAGTTCTTC.